This T cell receptor (beta chain) was sequenced in a study of beta chain features in type 1 diabetes. The CDR3 covers 15 residues. Germline V gene lookup returns CDR1 ENHRY and CDR2 SYGVKD. Losses at the gene ends were 0 bases for V and 10 bases for J; bases not matched to a gene: 6. Every isolated RNA sample was fully reverse transcribed, so sequencing captured expressed TCRB transcripts. This table comes from immunoSEQ multiplex PCR, and its TCRdb copy is limited to in-frame clones, with some not included. The table shows 130,000 to 150,000 clones, with about 10% occurring only once. The source is a man younger than 30 in good health. Sequencing was carried out using naive CD4+ T cells from blood. The genes are TRBV10-3 and TRBJ1-6, with TRBD1 identical over 7 bases. CDR3 DNA: TGTGCCATCAGTGAGTCTAGGGGGCTAGGATCACCCCTCCACTTT. This codes for CAISESRGLGSPLHF.